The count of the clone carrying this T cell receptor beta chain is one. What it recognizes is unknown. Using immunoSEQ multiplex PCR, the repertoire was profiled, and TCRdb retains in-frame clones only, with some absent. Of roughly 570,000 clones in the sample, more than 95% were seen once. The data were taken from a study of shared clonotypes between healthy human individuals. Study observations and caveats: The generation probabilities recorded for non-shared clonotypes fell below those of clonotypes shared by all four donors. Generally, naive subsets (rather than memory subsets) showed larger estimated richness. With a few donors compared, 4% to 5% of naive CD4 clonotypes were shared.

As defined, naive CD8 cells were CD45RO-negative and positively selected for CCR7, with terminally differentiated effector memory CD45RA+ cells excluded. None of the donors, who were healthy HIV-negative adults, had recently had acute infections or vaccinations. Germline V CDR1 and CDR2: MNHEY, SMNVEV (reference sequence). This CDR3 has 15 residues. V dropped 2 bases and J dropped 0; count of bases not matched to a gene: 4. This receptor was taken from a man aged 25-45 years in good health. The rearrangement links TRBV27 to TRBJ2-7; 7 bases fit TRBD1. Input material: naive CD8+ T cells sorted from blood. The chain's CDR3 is CASSLLGQVSYEQYF. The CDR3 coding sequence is TGTGCCAGCAGTTTACTCGGACAGGTCTCCTACGAGCAGTACTTC.